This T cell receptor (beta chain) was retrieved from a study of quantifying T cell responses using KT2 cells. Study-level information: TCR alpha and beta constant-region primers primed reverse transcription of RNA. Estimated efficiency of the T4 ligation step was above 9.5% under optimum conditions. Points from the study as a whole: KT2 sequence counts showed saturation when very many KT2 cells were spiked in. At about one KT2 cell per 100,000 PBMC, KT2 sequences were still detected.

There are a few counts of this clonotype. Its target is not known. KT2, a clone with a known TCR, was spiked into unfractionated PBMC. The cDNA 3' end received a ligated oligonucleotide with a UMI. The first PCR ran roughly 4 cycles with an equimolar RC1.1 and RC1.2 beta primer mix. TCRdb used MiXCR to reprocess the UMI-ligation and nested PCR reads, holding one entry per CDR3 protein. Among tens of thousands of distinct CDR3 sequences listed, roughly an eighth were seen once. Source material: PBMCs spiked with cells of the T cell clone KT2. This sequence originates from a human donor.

DNA of the CDR3: TGTGCCAGCAGACCCAAGGACAGGCTTGGAAACACCATATATTTT. Its protein product is CASRPKDRLGNTIYF. This chain connects TRBV7-9 to TRBJ1-3; 7 nucleotides line up with TRBD1. J gave up 3 bases and V 6 bases, and 8 bases lay outside the gene matches. The CDR3 has 15 amino acids. CDR1 and CDR2 (germline): SEHNR, FQNEAQ (reference sequence).